The 25 T cell receptor beta chains listed next were all sequenced from one sample in a study of CD8+CD57+ T cells in acquired aplastic anemia. Patients sequenced had flow cytometry evidence of CD8+CD57+ cell expansion. The study profiled TCR beta VDJ and CDR3 using genomic DNA as template. MiXCR was run by TCRdb on the reads, yielding one entry per CDR3 protein. The repertoire holds roughly 160,000 distinct CDR3 sequences, with over 70% as singletons. Sequencing was done on a sample of sorted CD4+, CD8+, or CD8+CD57+ T cells (not recorded which) from PBMCs. Source of these receptors: a human donor with aplastic anemia.

The chain couples TRBV15 to TRBJ1-1; D unclear. V was pared by 3 bases and J by 2 bases, with 7 bases between. The CDR3 is 13 residues long. CDR1 and CDR2 (germline): LNHNV, YYDKDF (reference sequence). CDR3 coding DNA: TGTGCCACCAGCAGGGACGGTAACACTGAAGCTTTCTTT. This sequence encodes CATSRDGNTEAFF.

This chain links TRBV15 with TRBJ1-2; D unresolved. From germline, CDR1 is LNHNV and CDR2 YYDKDF (reference sequence). This CDR3 is 12 amino acids long. V gave up 0 bases and J gave up 5 bases, with 4 bases separating them. The chain's CDR3 is CATSRDTYGYTF. The CDR3 coding sequence is TGTGCCACCAGCAGAGACACGTATGGCTACACCTTC.

The V and J genes are TRBV5-1 and TRBJ1-2, with D maybe TRBD1 (5 bases). The V and J ends lost 3 bases and 6 bases respectively, with 12 bases between them. CDR3 length equals 13 residues. CDR1 is SGHRS and CDR2 is YFSETQ in the germline V gene. CDR3 sequence (DNA): TGCGCCAGCAGCTGGGCAGACAGTGATGGCTACACCTTC. Amino acids: CASSWADSDGYTF. Full variable domain (rest looked up from reference TRBV5-1 and TRBJ1-2): KAGVTQTPRYLIKTRGQQVTLSCSPISGHRSVSWYQQTPGQGLQFLFEYFSETQRNKGNFPGRFSGRQFSNSRSEMNVSTLELGDSALYLCASSWADSDGYTFGSGTRLTVV.

The chain employs TRBV2 and TRBJ2-7; the match to TRBD2 covers 7 bases. The CDR3 is made up of 13 amino acids. Germline trimming cut 7 bases from V and 2 bases from J; bases unmatched to any gene: 5. CDR1 and CDR2 (germline): SNHLY, FYNNEI. CDR3: CASKASGPYEQYF. As DNA, the CDR3 is TGTGCCAGCAAGGCTAGCGGTCCCTACGAGCAGTACTTC.

The chain has TRBV5-5 and TRBJ2-7; D is possibly TRBD1 or TRBD2 (6 bases each). The CDR3 is 13 amino acids. Looked up from germline, CDR1 is SGHKS and CDR2 is YYEKEE (reference sequence). The ends were cut back, 5 bases at V and 6 bases at J, with 15 bases in the middle. The CDR3 spells CASREGGVGEQYF. The CDR3 region has the DNA TGTGCCAGCAGGGAGGGGGGTGTTGGCGAGCAGTACTTC.

The chain links TRBV14 to TRBJ1-3; D is ambiguous. With 8 bases removed from V and 0 bases from J, the gap between germline ends came to 23 bases. Germline CDR1 reads SGHDN; CDR2 reads FVKESK. This CDR3 region has 18 residues. CDR3 region: CASSPTPGSVPSGNTIYF. The CDR3 nucleotides are TGTGCCAGCTCACCGACTCCGGGCTCTGTCCCCTCTGGAAACACCATATATTTT.

The chain has TRBV6-4 and TRBJ2-1; weak D call: TRBD1 (6 bases). Germline loops: CDR1 MRHNA, CDR2 SNTAGT. V was trimmed by 4 bases and J by 10 bases, leaving 11 bases between them. The CDR3 spans 12 residues. The CDR3 DNA follows: TGTGCCAGCAGTGGGGCAGGGGTAGAGCAGTTCTTC. Its protein product is CASSGAGVEQFF.

About this clonotype itself: A junction boundary mismatches the germline segment, possibly from a read error. The chain has TRBV7-3 and TRBJ2-1, with D maybe TRBD2 (7 bases). The CDR3 is made up of 12 amino acids. The germline CDR1 and CDR2 sequences are SGHTA and FQGTGA. This chain's CDR3 is CASSPGGDEQSF. The CDR3, as DNA: TGTGCCAGCAGCCCGGGGGGCGATGAGCAGTCCTTC.

The rearrangement uses TRBV15 and TRBJ1-2; the D gene is possibly TRBD1 (5 bases). CDR1 and CDR2 from the germline V gene are LNHNV and YYDKDF (reference sequence). The CDR3 is 14 amino acids. V shed 1 base and J shed 6 bases, with 12 bases lying between them. CDR3 amino acids: CATSRGRDSNGYTF. The CDR3 region has the DNA TGTGCCACCAGCAGAGGGAGGGACTCAAATGGCTACACCTTC.

V gene TRBV20-1 combines with J gene TRBJ1-1; weak D call: TRBD1 (6 bases). The CDR3 loop spans 15 amino acids. V was clipped by 0 bases and J by 4 bases, with 15 bases between them. Germline V lookup: CDR1 DFQATT, CDR2 SNEGSKA (reference sequence). As DNA, the CDR3 is TGCAGTGCTAGAGATTCGCGGCAGGGGAGCACTGAAGCTTTCTTT. Translated: CSARDSRQGSTEAFF.

This clonotype occurred a few times. The chain uses TRBV15 and TRBJ2-1; 7 bases fit TRBD2. The germline V gene has CDR1 LNHNV and CDR2 YYDKDF (reference sequence). The CDR3 runs to 15 residues. With V trimmed by 3 bases and J by 4 bases, 6 bases remained unmatched. The CDR3 sequence is CATSSDTSAYNEQFF. In DNA form, the CDR3 reads TGTGCCACCAGCAGTGACACTAGCGCTTACAATGAGCAGTTCTTC.

This clonotype appeared a single time. The V gene is TRBV7-4, the J gene TRBJ1-2; 7 bases are a match to TRBD1. With 5 bases clipped from V and 4 bases from J, the junction kept 4 bases outside the gene matches. Germline CDR1 reads SGHVT; CDR2 reads SQSDAQ. The CDR3 has 13 residues. The CDR3 coding sequence is TGTGCCAGCAGCCGGACAGGTCTCTATGGCTACACCTTC. Encoded protein: CASSRTGLYGYTF.

This sequence joins TRBV24-1 and TRBJ1-2; D unclear. Trimming took 4 bases from V and 8 from J, leaving 13 bases between them. This CDR3 comprises 13 residues. The germline CDR1 and CDR2 sequences are KGHDR and SFDVKD. This CDR3 is CATSESQARGYTF. The CDR3 region has the DNA TGTGCCACCAGTGAAAGCCAGGCTCGGGGCTACACCTTC.

The chain has TRBV30 and TRBJ2-7; 9 bases line up with TRBD2. Unmatched junction bases numbered 8, after V lost 2 bases and J lost 9 bases. This CDR3 spans 13 amino acids. CDR1 and CDR2 (germline): GTSNPN, SVGIG (reference sequence). The CDR3 coding sequence is TGTGCCTGGAGTTCGACGCTAGCGGGGACGCAGTACTTC. Protein: CAWSSTLAGTQYF.

The V and J genes are TRBV24-1 and TRBJ1-6; D unresolved. V gave up 12 bases and J gave up 14 bases, with 7 bases separating them. CDR1 is KGHDR and CDR2 is SFDVKD in the germline V gene. The CDR3 is made up of 8 amino acids. CDR3 bases: TGTGCCCCCCTAACCCTCCACTTT. Residues: CAPLTLHF.

The V gene is TRBV5-1, the J gene TRBJ1-6; TRBD1 agrees at 8 bases. Germline V lookup: CDR1 SGHRS, CDR2 YFSETQ. CDR3 length: 13 amino acids. The junction had 5 bases not matched to a gene; V was cut back by 7 bases and J by 8 bases. In DNA, the CDR3 is TGCGCCAGCTGTGGACAGGGTGATTCACCCCTCCACTTT. Residues: CASCGQGDSPLHF.

The chain combines TRBV10-3 with TRBJ2-5, with a weak D call TRBD1 (6 bases). Trimming removed 4 bases at V and 2 bases at J, with 11 bases between. Germline lookup yields CDR1 ENHRY and CDR2 SYGVKD. The CDR3 runs 14 residues. This CDR3 is CAISGGQGQETQYF. The CDR3 DNA sequence: TGTGCCATCAGTGGAGGGCAGGGGCAAGAGACCCAGTACTTC.

V and J are TRBV3-1 and TRBJ2-5, with a weak D call TRBD1 (5 bases). The CDR3 spans 12 residues. V was cut by 1 base and J by 5 bases, with 5 bases left in between. Germline CDR1 LGHDT, CDR2 YNNKEL (reference sequence). The CDR3 here is CASSQAGETQYF. CDR3 nucleotides: TGTGCCAGCAGCCAAGCAGGGGAGACCCAGTACTTC.

The rearrangement joins TRBV19 to TRBJ2-3, with TRBD2 as a possible D gene (6 bases). The germline V gene encodes CDR1 LNHDA and CDR2 SQIVND (reference sequence). This CDR3 spans 15 amino acids. Trimming cost V 10 bases and J 0 bases, with 17 bases left between them. In nucleotides, the CDR3 is TGTGCCACACGGGGGAAGATAACAAGCACAGATACGCAGTATTTT. It translates to CATRGKITSTDTQYF.

V is TRBV4-3 and J is TRBJ1-2; 7 positions agree with TRBD1. The CDR3 is 15 residues long. After removal of 1 base from V and 2 bases from J, the junction contained 4 bases not matched to a gene. CDR1 and CDR2 from the germline V gene are LGHNA and YSLEER. The DNA for the CDR3 is TGCGCCAGCAGCCAAGCTAGGGGGCGCAACTATGGCTACACCTTC. This encodes CASSQARGRNYGYTF.

V gene TRBV12-3 or TRBV12-4 combines with J gene TRBJ2-1, with TRBD1 identical over 10 bases. Unmatched junction bases numbered 8, after V lost 7 bases and J lost 8 bases. This CDR3 is built from 14 residues. In nucleotides, the CDR3 is TGTGCCAGCAAACCGGGACAGGGGTGGCATGAGCAGTTCTTC. As protein: CASKPGQGWHEQFF.

This chain joins TRBV5-6 and TRBJ2-7, with 7 bases fitting TRBD2. Per the germline V gene, CDR1 is SGHDT and CDR2 is YYEEEE. V trimming: 4 bases; J trimming: 3 bases; junction bases outside the gene matches: 10. CDR3 length: 15 residues. The CDR3 region is CASSREAGRVYEQYF. The CDR3 nucleotides read TGTGCCAGCAGCCGCGAAGCTGGGAGGGTCTACGAGCAGTACTTC. The full variable domain, its missing parts supplied by reference TRBV5-6 and TRBJ2-7, is DAGVTQSPTHLIKTRGQQVTLRCSPKSGHDTVSWYQQALGQGPQFIFQYYEEEERQRGNFPDRFSGHQFPNYSSELNVNALLLGDSALYLCASSREAGRVYEQYFGPGTRLTVT.

V and J are TRBV2 and TRBJ2-5; D may match TRBD1 or TRBD2 (5 bases each). CDR1 SNHLY and CDR2 FYNNEI come from the germline V gene. This CDR3 has 11 amino acids. V lost 8 bases to trimming and J lost 5 bases, with 9 bases between them. CDR3 loop: CASARGETQYF. The CDR3, as DNA: TGTGCCAGCGCTCGGGGCGAGACCCAGTACTTC.

This rearrangement joins TRBV5-8 to TRBJ1-2; 7 bases agree with TRBD1. The CDR3 spans 13 residues. CDR1 SGHTS and CDR2 YDEGEE come from the germline V gene. V dropped 4 bases and J dropped 4; count of bases not matched to a gene: 4. The DNA of the CDR3 is TGTGCCAGCAGCCCAACAGGGGCCTATGGCTACACCTTC. Its translation: CASSPTGAYGYTF. The variable domain in full, completed from reference TRBV5-8 and TRBJ1-2, reads EAGVTQSPTHLIKTRGQQATLRCSPISGHTSVYWYQQALGLGLQFLLWYDEGEERNRGNFPPRFSGRQFPNYSSELNVNALELEDSALYLCASSPTGAYGYTFGSGTRLTVV.

The chain couples TRBV9 to TRBJ2-2; TRBD1 matches at 7 bases. This CDR3 is built from 16 residues. Germline CDR1 SGDLS, CDR2 YYNGEE. Unmatched junction bases numbered 11, after V lost 4 bases and J lost 5 bases. CDR3: CASSLRQGERTGELFF. DNA for the CDR3: TGTGCCAGCAGCCTACGACAGGGAGAGCGTACCGGGGAGCTGTTTTTT.